This T cell receptor (beta chain) was captured in a study of blood T cell repertoires in COVID-19. Study-wide background: From the United States, Italy and Spain came samples of acute and convalescent COVID-19. T cells, B-cell-depleted T cells, or PBMCs provided the cDNA or gDNA that served as material.

The V end was cut by 3 bases, the J end by 3 bases, with 6 bases between. The CDR3 totals 13 residues. Germline V lookup: CDR1 MNHEY, CDR2 SMNVEV (reference sequence). As handled by the study authors: Amplification with reference gene primers provided the estimates of nucleated cell counts. Libraries were prepared by immunoSEQ multiplex PCR; TCRdb keeps only in-frame clonotypes and omits some of them. V, J and clone size are those of that table, while D and trimming were read from the DNA. The sample has roughly 250,000 clones, about 90% seen once; the top ten hold about 4%. This TCR was recovered from a woman between 35 and 50 years old with acute or convalescent COVID-19. The V gene is TRBV27, the J gene TRBJ1-5, with no clear D. The sequenced sample consisted of peripheral blood. The CDR3 sequence is CASSFGINQPQHF. The CDR3 region has the DNA TGTGCCAGCAGTTTCGGGATCAATCAGCCCCAGCATTTT.